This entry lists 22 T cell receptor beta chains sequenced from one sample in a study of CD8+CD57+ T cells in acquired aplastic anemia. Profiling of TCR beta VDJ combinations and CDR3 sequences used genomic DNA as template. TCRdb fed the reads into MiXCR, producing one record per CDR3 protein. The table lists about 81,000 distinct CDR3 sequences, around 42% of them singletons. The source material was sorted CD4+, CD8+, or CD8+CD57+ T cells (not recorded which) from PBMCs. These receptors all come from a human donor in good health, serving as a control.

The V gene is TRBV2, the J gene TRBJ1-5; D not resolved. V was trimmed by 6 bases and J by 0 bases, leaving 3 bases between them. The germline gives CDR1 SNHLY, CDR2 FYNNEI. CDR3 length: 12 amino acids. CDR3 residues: CASRYSNQPQHF. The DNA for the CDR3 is TGTGCCAGCAGGTATAGCAATCAGCCCCAGCATTTT.

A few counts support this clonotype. CDR3 DNA: TGTGCCAGCAGTGAATCCCGCTCCCACTCTGGAAACACCATATATTTT. This codes for CASSESRSHSGNTIYF. The chain joins TRBV25-1 to TRBJ1-3; no clear D gene. The length of the CDR3 is 16 residues. The V gene lost 1 base and the J gene lost 0 bases, with 10 bases spanning the gap. In germline, CDR1 is MGHDK, CDR2 SYGVNS. Together with reference TRBV25-1 and TRBJ1-3, the CDR3 gives the full variable domain: EADIYQTPRYLVIGTGKKITLECSQTMGHDKMYWYQQDPGMELHLIHYSYGVNSTEKGDLSSESTVSRIRTEHFPLTLESARPSHTSQYLCASSESRSHSGNTIYFGEGSWLTVV.

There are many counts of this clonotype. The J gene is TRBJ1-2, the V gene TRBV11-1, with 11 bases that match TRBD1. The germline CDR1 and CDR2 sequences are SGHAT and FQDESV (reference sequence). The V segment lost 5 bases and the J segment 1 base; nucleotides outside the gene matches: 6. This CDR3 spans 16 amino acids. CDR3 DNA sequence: TGTGCCAGCAGCGTTGGGACAGGGGGTAATAACTATGGCTACACCTTC. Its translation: CASSVGTGGNNYGYTF.

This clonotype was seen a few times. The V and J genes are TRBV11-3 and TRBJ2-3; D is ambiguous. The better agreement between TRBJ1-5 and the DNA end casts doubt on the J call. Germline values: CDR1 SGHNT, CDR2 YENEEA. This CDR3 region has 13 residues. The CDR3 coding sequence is TGTGCCAGCAGCTCCCGCGGCACAGATACGCAGCATTTT. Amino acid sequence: CASSSRGTDTQHF.

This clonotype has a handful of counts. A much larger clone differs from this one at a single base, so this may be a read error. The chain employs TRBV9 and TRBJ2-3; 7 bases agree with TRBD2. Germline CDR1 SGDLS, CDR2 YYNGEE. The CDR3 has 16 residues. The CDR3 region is CASSVDGKTSTDTQCF. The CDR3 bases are TGTGCCAGCAGCGTAGATGGGAAGACTAGCACAGATACGCAGTGTTTT.

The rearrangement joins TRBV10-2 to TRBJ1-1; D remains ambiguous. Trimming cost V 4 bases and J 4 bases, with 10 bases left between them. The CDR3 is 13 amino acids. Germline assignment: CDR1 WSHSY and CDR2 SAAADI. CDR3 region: CASSVGSVTEAFF. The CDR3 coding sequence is TGCGCCAGCAGTGTAGGCAGTGTCACTGAAGCTTTCTTT.

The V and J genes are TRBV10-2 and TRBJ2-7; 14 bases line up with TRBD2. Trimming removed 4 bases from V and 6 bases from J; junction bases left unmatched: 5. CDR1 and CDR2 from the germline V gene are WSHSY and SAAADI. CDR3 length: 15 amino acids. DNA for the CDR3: TGCGCCAGCAGTGCTGAAGGACTAGCGGGAGGCGAGCAGTACTTC. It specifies CASSAEGLAGGEQYF.

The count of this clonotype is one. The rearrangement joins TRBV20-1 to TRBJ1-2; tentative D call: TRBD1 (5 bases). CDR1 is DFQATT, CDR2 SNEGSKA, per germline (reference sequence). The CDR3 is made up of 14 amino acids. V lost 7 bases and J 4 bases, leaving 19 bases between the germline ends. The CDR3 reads CSVPTREWGYGYTF. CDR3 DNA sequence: TGCAGTGTCCCGACCAGGGAGTGGGGCTATGGCTACACCTTC.

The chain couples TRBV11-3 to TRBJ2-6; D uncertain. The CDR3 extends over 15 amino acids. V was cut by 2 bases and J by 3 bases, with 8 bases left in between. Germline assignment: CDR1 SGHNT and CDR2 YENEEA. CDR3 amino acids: CASSLQSGGANVLTF. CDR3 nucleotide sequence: TGTGCCAGCAGCTTACAGTCGGGTGGGGCCAACGTCCTGACTTTC.

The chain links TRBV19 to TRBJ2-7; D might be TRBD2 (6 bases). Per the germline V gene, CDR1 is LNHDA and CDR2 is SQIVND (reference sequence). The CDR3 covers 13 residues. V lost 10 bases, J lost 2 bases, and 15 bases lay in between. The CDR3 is CAIPGGKTYEQYF. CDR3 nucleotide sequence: TGTGCCATTCCCGGGGGAAAGACCTACGAGCAGTACTTC.

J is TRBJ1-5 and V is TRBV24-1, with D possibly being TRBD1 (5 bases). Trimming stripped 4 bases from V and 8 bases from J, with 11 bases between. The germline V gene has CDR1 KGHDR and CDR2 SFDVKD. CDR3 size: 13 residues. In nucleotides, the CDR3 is TGTGCCACCAGTGAGGTGGGGCTAGAGCCCCAGCATTTT. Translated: CATSEVGLEPQHF.

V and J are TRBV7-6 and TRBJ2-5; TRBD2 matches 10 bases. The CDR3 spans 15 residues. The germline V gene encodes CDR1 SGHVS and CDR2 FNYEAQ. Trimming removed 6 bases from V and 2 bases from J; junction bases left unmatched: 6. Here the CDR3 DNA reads TGTGCCAGCAGTGTTAGCGGGAGGAATCAAGAGACCCAGTACTTC. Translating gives CASSVSGRNQETQYF.

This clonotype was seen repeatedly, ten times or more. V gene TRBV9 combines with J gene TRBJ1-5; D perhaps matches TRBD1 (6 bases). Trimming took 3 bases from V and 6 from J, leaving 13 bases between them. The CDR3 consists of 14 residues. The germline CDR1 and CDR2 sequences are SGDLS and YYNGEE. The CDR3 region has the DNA TGTGCCAGCAGCGCATCAGGGGCCGGTCAGCCCCAGCATTTT. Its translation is CASSASGAGQPQHF.

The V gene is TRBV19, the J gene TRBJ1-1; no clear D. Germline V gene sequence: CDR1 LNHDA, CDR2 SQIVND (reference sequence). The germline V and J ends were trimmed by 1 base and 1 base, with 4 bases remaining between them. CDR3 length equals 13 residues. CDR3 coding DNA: TGTGCCAGTAGTATAGTACAGAACACTGAAGCTTTCTTT. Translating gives CASSIVQNTEAFF.

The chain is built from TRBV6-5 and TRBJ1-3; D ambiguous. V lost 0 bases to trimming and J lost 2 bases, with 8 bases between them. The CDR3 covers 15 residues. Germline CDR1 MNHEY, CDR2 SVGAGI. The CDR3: CASSYSGPAGNTIYF. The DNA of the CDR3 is TGTGCCAGCAGTTACTCTGGTCCCGCTGGAAACACCATATATTTT.

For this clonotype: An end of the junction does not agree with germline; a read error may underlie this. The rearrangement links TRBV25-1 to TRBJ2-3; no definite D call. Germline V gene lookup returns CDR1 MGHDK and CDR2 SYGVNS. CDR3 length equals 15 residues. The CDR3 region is CASSEFIGSTDAQYF. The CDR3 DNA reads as TGTGCCAGCAGTGAATTTATCGGATCCACAGATGCGCAGTATTTT.

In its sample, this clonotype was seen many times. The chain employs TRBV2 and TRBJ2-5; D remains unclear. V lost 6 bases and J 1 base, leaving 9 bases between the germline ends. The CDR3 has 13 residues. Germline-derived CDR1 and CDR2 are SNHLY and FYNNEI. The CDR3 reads CASSLGRQETQYF. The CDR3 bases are TGTGCCAGCAGCCTTGGTCGCCAAGAGACCCAGTACTTC.

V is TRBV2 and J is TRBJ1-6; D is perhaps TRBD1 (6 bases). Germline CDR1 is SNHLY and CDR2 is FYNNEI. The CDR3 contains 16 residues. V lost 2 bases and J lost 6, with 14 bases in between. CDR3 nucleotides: TGTGCCAGCAGTGAAAGGGCCGGGGGCGGTAATTCACCCCTCCACTTT. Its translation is CASSERAGGGNSPLHF.

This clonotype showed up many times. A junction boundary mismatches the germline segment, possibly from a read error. The CDR3 DNA follows: TGTGCCAGCAGTGAGGGCCGACGGGGGGGCGGGTACGAGCAGTACTTC. It yields the protein CASSEGRRGGGYEQYF. This sequence joins TRBV10-3 and TRBJ2-7, with 8 bases fitting TRBD2. CDR3 size: 16 residues. Germline V lookup: CDR1 ENHRY, CDR2 SYGVKD.

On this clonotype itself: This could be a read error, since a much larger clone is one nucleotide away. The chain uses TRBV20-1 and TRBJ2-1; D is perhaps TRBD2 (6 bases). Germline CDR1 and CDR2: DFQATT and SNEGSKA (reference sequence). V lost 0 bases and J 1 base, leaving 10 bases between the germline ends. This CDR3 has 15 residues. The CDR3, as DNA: TGCAGTGCTAGAGATCCTAGCGCATCCTACAATGAGCAGTTCTTC. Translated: CSARDPSASYNEQFF.

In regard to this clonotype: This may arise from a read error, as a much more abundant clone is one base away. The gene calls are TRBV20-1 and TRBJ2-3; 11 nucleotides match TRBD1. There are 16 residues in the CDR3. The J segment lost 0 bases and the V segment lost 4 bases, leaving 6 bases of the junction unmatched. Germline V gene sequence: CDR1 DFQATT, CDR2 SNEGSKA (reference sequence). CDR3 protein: CSAKGTGGYSTDTQYF. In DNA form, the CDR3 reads TGCAGTGCTAAAGGGACAGGGGGGTATAGCACAGATACGCAGTATTTT.

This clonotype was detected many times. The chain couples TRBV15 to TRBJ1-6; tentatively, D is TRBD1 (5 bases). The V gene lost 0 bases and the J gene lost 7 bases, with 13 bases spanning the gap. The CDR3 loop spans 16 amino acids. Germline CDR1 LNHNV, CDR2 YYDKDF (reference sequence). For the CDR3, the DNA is TGTGCCACCAGCAGAGATCGGGCAGGGCTGAATTCACCCCTCCACTTT. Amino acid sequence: CATSRDRAGLNSPLHF.